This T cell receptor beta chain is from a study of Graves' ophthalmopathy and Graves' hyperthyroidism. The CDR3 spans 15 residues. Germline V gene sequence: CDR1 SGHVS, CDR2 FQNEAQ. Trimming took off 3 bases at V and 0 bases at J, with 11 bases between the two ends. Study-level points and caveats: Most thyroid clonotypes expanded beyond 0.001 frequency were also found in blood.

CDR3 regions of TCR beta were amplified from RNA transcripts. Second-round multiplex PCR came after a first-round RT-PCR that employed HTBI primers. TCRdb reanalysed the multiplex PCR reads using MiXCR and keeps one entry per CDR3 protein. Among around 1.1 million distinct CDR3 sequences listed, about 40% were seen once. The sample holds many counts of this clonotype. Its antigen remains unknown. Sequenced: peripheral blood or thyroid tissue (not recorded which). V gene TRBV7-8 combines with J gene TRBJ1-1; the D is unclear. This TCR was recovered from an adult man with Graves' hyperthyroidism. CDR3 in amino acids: CASSLARAMNTEAFF. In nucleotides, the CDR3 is TGTGCCAGCAGCTTGGCTAGGGCCATGAACACTGAAGCTTTCTTT.